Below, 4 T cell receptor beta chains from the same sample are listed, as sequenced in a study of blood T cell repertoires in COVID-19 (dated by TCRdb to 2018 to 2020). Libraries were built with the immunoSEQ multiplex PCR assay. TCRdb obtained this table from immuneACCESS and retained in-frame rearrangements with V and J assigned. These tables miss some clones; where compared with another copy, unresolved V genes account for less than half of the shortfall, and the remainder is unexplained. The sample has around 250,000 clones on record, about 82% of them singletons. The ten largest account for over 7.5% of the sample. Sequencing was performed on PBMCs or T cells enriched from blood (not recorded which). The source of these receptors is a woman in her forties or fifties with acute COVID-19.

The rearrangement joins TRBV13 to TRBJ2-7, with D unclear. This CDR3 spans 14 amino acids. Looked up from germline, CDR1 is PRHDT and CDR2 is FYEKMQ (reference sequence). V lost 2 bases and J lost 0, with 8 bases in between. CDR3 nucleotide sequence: TGTGCCAGCAGCTTAAGGCGGAACTCCTACGAGCAGTACTTC. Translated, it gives CASSLRRNSYEQYF.

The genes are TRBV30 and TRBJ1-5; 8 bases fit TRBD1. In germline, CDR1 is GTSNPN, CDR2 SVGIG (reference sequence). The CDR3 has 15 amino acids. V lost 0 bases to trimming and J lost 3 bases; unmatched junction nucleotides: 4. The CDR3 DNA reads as TGTGCCTGGAGTGTACCGGGACAGGCCAATCAGCCCCAGCATTTT. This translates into CAWSVPGQANQPQHF.

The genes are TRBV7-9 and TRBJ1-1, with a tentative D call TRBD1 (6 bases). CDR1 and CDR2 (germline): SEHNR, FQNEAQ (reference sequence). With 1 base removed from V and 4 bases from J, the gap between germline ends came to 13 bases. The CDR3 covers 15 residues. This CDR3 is CASSLDNRDATEAFF. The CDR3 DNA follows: TGTGCCAGCAGCTTAGACAACAGGGATGCCACTGAAGCTTTCTTT.

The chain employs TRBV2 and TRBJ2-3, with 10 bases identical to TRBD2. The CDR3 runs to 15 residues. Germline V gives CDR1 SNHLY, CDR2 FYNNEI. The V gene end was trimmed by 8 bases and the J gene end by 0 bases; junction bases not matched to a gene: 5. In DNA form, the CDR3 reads TGTGCCAGCGTGGGTAGCGGGGGGAGCACAGATACGCAGTATTTT. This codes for CASVGSGGSTDTQYF.